The 14 T cell receptor beta chains below come from one sample, sequenced in a study of T cells after yellow fever vaccination. TCRdb reanalysed the 5' RACE reads using MiXCR and keeps one entry per CDR3 protein. The table lists some 300,000 distinct CDR3 sequences, approximately 8% of them singletons, with roughly 15% in the top ten. The sequences come from PBMCs, collected roughly 45 days after the first yellow fever vaccination. The receptors originated from a man between 18 and 35 years old who received the YFV17D yellow fever vaccine.

J is TRBJ2-1 and V is TRBV4-1, with 8 bases aligning to TRBD2. This CDR3 spans 14 amino acids. The junction had 1 base not matched to a gene; V was cut back by 2 bases and J by 4 bases. Looked up from germline, CDR1 is MGHRA and CDR2 is YSYEKL. CDR3 protein: CASSQTSGYNEQFF. The DNA for the CDR3 is TGCGCCAGCAGCCAAACTAGCGGTTACAATGAGCAGTTCTTC.

The gene calls are TRBV7-2 and TRBJ2-7; 12 nucleotides line up with TRBD2. V was pared by 2 bases and J by 4 bases, with 3 bases of the junction left unmatched. The CDR3 runs 15 residues. Germline V gene lookup returns CDR1 SGHTA and CDR2 FQGNSA. CDR3 DNA: TGTGCCAGCAGCTTAAGACTAGCGGGGGCATACGAGCAGTACGTC. Translation: CASSLRLAGAYEQYV.

The genes are TRBV7-9 and TRBJ2-1; D unresolved. This CDR3 region has 14 residues. The germline gives CDR1 SEHNR, CDR2 FQNEAQ (reference sequence). The V end lost 6 bases, the J end lost 0 bases, and 9 bases lay between the germline ends. Here the CDR3 DNA reads TGTGCCAGCAGGGCGAGTAGCTCCTACAATGAGCAGTTCTTC. The encoded protein is CASRASSSYNEQFF.

V usage is TRBV19 and J usage is TRBJ2-7, with D tentatively TRBD2 (7 bases). Germline CDR1 reads LNHDA; CDR2 reads SQIVND (reference sequence). This CDR3 is 17 amino acids long. The V and J ends lost 6 bases and 0 bases respectively, with 21 bases between them. The CDR3 reads CASSRTVGGLSSYEQYF. Here the CDR3 DNA reads TGTGCCAGTAGCCGGACAGTCGGGGGGTTAAGCTCCTACGAGCAGTACTTC.

In DNA, the CDR3 is TGTGCCACCTGCCAACCAGGGGGCGGGAGACACGAGCAGTACTTC. Protein: CATCQPGGGRHEQYF. This chain connects TRBV3-1 to TRBJ2-7, with D possibly TRBD1 on 8 matching bases. The CDR3 length is 15 residues. Trimming took off 10 bases at V and 5 bases at J, with 24 bases between the two ends. Germline CDR1 LGHDT, CDR2 YNNKEL (reference sequence).

This chain uses TRBV27 with TRBJ2-7; no clear D. Germline loops: CDR1 MNHEY, CDR2 SMNVEV (reference sequence). V was shortened by 0 bases and J by 0 bases, with 12 bases between the two germline ends. This CDR3 has 16 residues. The CDR3 DNA is TGTGCCAGCAGTTTATCAGTGGATTACAGCTCCTACGAGCAGTACTTC. Its protein is CASSLSVDYSSYEQYF.

The chain links TRBV7-6 to TRBJ2-7; D ambiguous. This CDR3 is 14 amino acids long. CDR1 and CDR2 from the germline V gene are SGHVS and FNYEAQ. Trimming shortened V by 3 bases and J by 4 bases, and 13 bases separated the two germline ends. This chain's CDR3 is CASSFGSLEYEQYF. Written as DNA, the CDR3 is TGTGCCAGCAGCTTCGGGTCCCTCGAGTACGAGCAGTACTTC.

This clonotype has more than one count but fewer than ten. This chain uses TRBV4-3 with TRBJ2-1, with TRBD2 matching over 7 bases. Trimming took 3 bases from V and 2 from J; bases not matched to a gene: 4. The CDR3 covers 15 residues. Germline-derived CDR1 and CDR2 are LGHNA and YSLEER. The chain's CDR3 is CASSHLSGTYNEQFF. The CDR3 DNA is TGCGCCAGCAGCCACCTGAGCGGGACCTACAATGAGCAGTTCTTC.

This clonotype showed up just a few times. The chain recombines TRBV5-6 with TRBJ2-3, with D maybe TRBD2 (5 bases). This CDR3 has 18 amino acids. Trimming shortened V by 0 bases and J by 1 base, and 18 bases separated the two germline ends. Germline V gene data show CDR1 as SGHDT and CDR2 as YYEEEE. The CDR3 DNA sequence: TGTGCCAGCAGCTTGGCCCTGAGACTCGGGGATGGCACAGATACGCAGTATTTT. Translated: CASSLALRLGDGTDTQYF.

There are a few counts of this clonotype. The chain is built from TRBV12-3 or TRBV12-4 and TRBJ2-1; 7 nucleotides agree with TRBD2. The ends lost 5 bases at V and 5 bases at J; junction bases unmatched: 15. The CDR3 covers 17 residues. The CDR3 region is CASSRGTTVGEDNEQFF. The CDR3 DNA follows: TGTGCCAGCAGTCGCGGGACTACTGTTGGGGAAGACAATGAGCAGTTCTTC.

This clonotype showed up just a few times. The V call is TRBV15, the J call TRBJ2-7, with TRBD1 identical over 7 bases. The CDR3 totals 15 residues. Germline trimming cut 2 bases from V and 5 bases from J; bases unmatched to any gene: 9. Germline assignment: CDR1 LNHNV and CDR2 YYDKDF (reference sequence). CDR3 region: CATSRNRQGRDEQYF. DNA of the CDR3: TGTGCCACCAGCAGAAACCGACAGGGTCGAGACGAGCAGTACTTC.

This clonotype was recorded a few times. The CDR3, as DNA: TGCAGTGCTAGTAAATCCGGGGGCGAGGGAGATACGCAGTATTTT. Translation gives CSASKSGGEGDTQYF. The chain uses TRBV20-1 and TRBJ2-3, with D possibly called TRBD1 or TRBD2 (6 bases each). V lost 3 bases to trimming and J lost 5 bases, with 18 bases between them. The CDR3 is 15 residues long. In germline, CDR1 is DFQATT, CDR2 SNEGSKA (reference sequence).

This clonotype was seen repeatedly, ten times or more. The chain combines TRBV7-3 with TRBJ2-1, with D possibly called TRBD1 or TRBD2 (6 bases each). Looked up from germline, CDR1 is SGHTA and CDR2 is FQGTGA. This CDR3 has 14 amino acids. V shed 2 bases and J shed 4 bases, with 9 bases lying between them. CDR3 residues: CASSLGGPYNEQFF. The CDR3 region has the DNA TGTGCCAGCAGCTTAGGGGGGCCTTACAATGAGCAGTTCTTC.

This clonotype showed up just a few times. The rearrangement joins TRBV6-1 to TRBJ2-7; 7 bases line up with TRBD1. Trimming removed 7 bases from V and 0 bases from J; junction bases left unmatched: 9. This CDR3 has 15 amino acids. Germline V gives CDR1 MNHNS, CDR2 SASEGT. The CDR3 coding sequence is TGTGCCAGCACCTCCCGGTGGGACAGCTCCTACGAGCAGTACTTC. Protein sequence: CASTSRWDSSYEQYF.